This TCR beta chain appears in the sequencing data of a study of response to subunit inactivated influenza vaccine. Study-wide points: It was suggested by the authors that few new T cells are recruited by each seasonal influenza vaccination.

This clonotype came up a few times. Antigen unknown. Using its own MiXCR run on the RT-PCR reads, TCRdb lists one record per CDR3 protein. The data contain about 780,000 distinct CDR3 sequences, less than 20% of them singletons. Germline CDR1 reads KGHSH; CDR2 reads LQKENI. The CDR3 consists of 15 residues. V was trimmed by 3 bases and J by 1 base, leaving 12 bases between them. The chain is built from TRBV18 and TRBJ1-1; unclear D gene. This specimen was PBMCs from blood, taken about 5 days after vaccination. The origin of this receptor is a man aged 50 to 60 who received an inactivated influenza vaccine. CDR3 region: CASSPTPPGNTEAFF. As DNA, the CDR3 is TGTGCCAGCTCACCGACACCGCCCGGGAACACTGAAGCTTTCTTT.